These T cell receptor beta chains were read from a single sample in a study of spatial heterogeneity in lung cancer. Via MiXCR, TCRdb re-called the 5' RACE reads, giving one row per CDR3 protein. There are some 100,000 distinct CDR3 sequences in the sample; 12% occur only once, and over 40% lies in the top ten. The material sequenced was PBMCs, taken at surgery. The receptor source for this set is a male donor with early-stage non-small cell lung cancer. The CDR3 runs from the conserved cysteine through the conserved F or W. The D gene is left open where the match is weak. A clone size is listed for some rows: how often the clone was seen (once, few, many), or a class if it is expanded.

v_gene	abundance	d_gene	j_gene	CDR3aa	CDR3nt
TRBV5-1	many	TRBD2	TRBJ2-3	CASSLEGLRTTQYF	TGCGCCAGCAGCTTGGAGGGACTAAGGACGACGCAGTATTTT
TRBV6-2/TRBV6-3	NA	TRBD1	TRBJ1-5	CASKDRRNQPQHF	TGTGCCAGCAAGGACAGGAGGAATCAGCCCCAGCATTTT
TRBV20-1	NA	TRBD1	TRBJ1-2	CSAIKDRNYGYTF	TGCAGTGCTATCAAGGACAGGAACTATGGCTACACCTTC
TRBV20-1	many	NA	TRBJ2-7	CSARDWGEPTYEQYF	TGCAGTGCTAGAGACTGGGGGGAACCTACCTACGAGCAGTACTTC
TRBV7-2	many	TRBD1	TRBJ2-4	CASSFIGQGSIQYF	TGTGCCAGCAGCTTCATCGGACAGGGTAGCATTCAGTACTTC
TRBV2	many	TRBD1	TRBJ1-2	CASSGDRAAGYTF	TGTGCCAGCAGTGGGGACAGGGCTGCTGGCTACACCTTC
TRBV5-1	few	TRBD2	TRBJ2-5	CASSLGLAPETQYF	TGCGCCAGCAGCTTGGGACTAGCCCCAGAGACCCAGTACTTC
TRBV12-3/TRBV12-4	NA	NA	TRBJ1-1	CASSLSQGTTEAFF	TGTGCCAGCAGTTTAAGTCAGGGGACCACTGAAGCTTTCTTT
TRBV6-6	NA	TRBD2	TRBJ2-3	CASRPLAGGQDTQYF	TGTGCCAGCAGACCTCTAGCGGGGGGGCAAGATACGCAGTATTTT
TRBV10-2	NA	TRBD2	TRBJ2-2	CALANALAGASGVRELFF	TGCGCCCTTGCAAACGCCCTAGCGGGGGCCTCCGGGGTCCGGGAGCTGTTTTTT
TRBV7-9	few	NA	TRBJ1-2	CASSRGDNPYGYTF	TGTGCCAGCTCGAGGGGAGATAACCCCTATGGCTACACCTTC
TRBV12-3/TRBV12-4	many	TRBD2	TRBJ2-2	CASSRGTSLHGELFF	TGTGCCAGCAGTAGAGGGACTAGCTTGCACGGGGAGCTGTTTTTT
TRBV6-5	NA	NA	TRBJ2-3	CASSKGRVQGDTQYF	TGTGCCAGCAGCAAAGGACGGGTTCAGGGAGATACGCAGTATTTT
TRBV28	many	NA	TRBJ2-7	CASMGRAPYEQYF	TGTGCCAGCATGGGGCGGGCCCCCTACGAGCAGTACTTC
TRBV20-1	few	TRBD2	TRBJ2-3	CSAGAETSGRSTDTQYF	TGCAGTGCGGGGGCCGAAACTAGCGGGCGCAGCACAGATACGCAGTATTTT
TRBV15	few	NA	TRBJ1-1	CATSFLRATEAFF	TGTGCCACCAGCTTCCTGAGGGCGACTGAAGCTTTCTTT